What follows are 20 T cell receptor beta chains derived from one specimen sequenced in a study of blood T cells in healthy people across ages. The second PCR ran about 6 to 11 cycles with a sample-barcoded 5' primer and J-beta primers. Each CDR3 protein is one row after TCRdb ran MiXCR on the 5' RACE reads. Seen here are 1.5 million to 2 million distinct CDR3 sequences, about 39% observed once, and the top ten hold about 21%. The sample consisted of blood. The receptors shown here come from a human donor in good health.

Ten or more counts support this clonotype. This chain links TRBV4-3 with TRBJ2-5; D remains ambiguous. Trimming took 1 base from V and 2 from J, leaving 5 bases between them. The CDR3 has 13 amino acids. Per the germline V gene, CDR1 is LGHNA and CDR2 is YSLEER. CDR3 region: CASSQGGQETQYF. Here the CDR3 DNA reads TGCGCCAGCAGCCAAGGAGGTCAAGAGACCCAGTACTTC.

The chain uses TRBV4-3 and TRBJ1-2; 10 nucleotides match TRBD1. Unmatched junction bases numbered 6, after V lost 1 base and J lost 4 bases. The CDR3 loop spans 16 amino acids. CDR1 LGHNA and CDR2 YSLEER come from the germline V gene. As DNA, the CDR3 is TGCGCCAGCAGCCAAGTACCGGGACAGGGGACCTATGGCTACACCTTC. Its translation: CASSQVPGQGTYGYTF.

This clonotype was observed a few times. The chain carries TRBV27 and TRBJ2-1; TRBD1 matches at 7 bases. The V gene end was trimmed by 6 bases and the J gene end by 1 base; junction bases not matched to a gene: 6. CDR3 length: 15 amino acids. Per germline, CDR1 MNHEY and CDR2 SMNVEV (reference sequence). For the CDR3, the DNA is TGTGCCAGCAGCCCTGACAGGGAATCCTACAATGAGCAGTTCTTC. As protein: CASSPDRESYNEQFF.

This clonotype was counted a few times. Here the CDR3 DNA reads TGTGCCAGCAGCTTATACTTAGACACCTTGTACCAAGAGACCCAGTACTTC. Translated: CASSLYLDTLYQETQYF. V usage is TRBV7-2 and J usage is TRBJ2-5, with unresolved D. CDR1 SGHTA and CDR2 FQGNSA come from the germline V gene. Trimming pared 2 bases from V and 0 bases from J, leaving 16 bases between. This CDR3 region has 17 residues.

In nucleotides, the CDR3 is TGTGCCATCAGTGAGGGCCCGATGAACAGCTACGAGCAGTACTTC. This sequence encodes CAISEGPMNSYEQYF. The rearrangement uses TRBV10-3 and TRBJ2-7; D is unclear. The CDR3 covers 15 residues. CDR1 and CDR2 (germline): ENHRY, SYGVKD. V was clipped by 2 bases and J by 3 bases, with 14 bases between them.

The chain has TRBV24-1 and TRBJ2-7; 10 nucleotides line up with TRBD2. The end of the DNA aligns better with TRBJ2-5, so the J call may be wrong. Germline lookup yields CDR1 KGHDR and CDR2 SFDVKD. The CDR3 length is 16 residues. DNA for the CDR3: TGTGCCACCAGTAGGTGGCTAGCGGGGGAAGGGGAGACCCAGTACTTC. It is translated as CATSRWLAGEGETQYF.

The V and J genes are TRBV5-1 and TRBJ2-3, with 8 bases lining up with TRBD1. The V and J ends lost 5 bases and 4 bases, in that order; junction bases with no gene match: 6. The CDR3 is 14 amino acids. Germline CDR1 SGHRS, CDR2 YFSETQ. The CDR3 is CASSLPGGPDTQYF. DNA of the CDR3: TGCGCCAGCAGTCTCCCAGGGGGCCCAGATACGCAGTATTTT.

The CDR3: CSGDTGDGYTF. CDR3 DNA: TGCAGCGGGGACACAGGGGATGGCTACACCTTC. The rearrangement joins TRBV29-1 to TRBJ1-2, with 7 nucleotides matching TRBD1. From germline, CDR1 is SQVTM and CDR2 ANQGSEA. This CDR3 has 11 amino acids. The V segment lost 7 bases and the J segment 6 bases; nucleotides outside the gene matches: 5.

In this sample, this clonotype turned up many times. The rearrangement joins TRBV7-2 to TRBJ2-7; 9 nucleotides line up with TRBD1. The CDR3 contains 16 residues. V lost 2 bases and J lost 2; bases outside the gene matches: 7. Per the germline V gene, CDR1 is SGHTA and CDR2 is FQGNSA. The CDR3, as DNA: TGTGCCAGCAGCTTAACAGGGACAGGGTATACCTACGAGCAGTACTTC. Translated, it gives CASSLTGTGYTYEQYF.

The chain joins TRBV6-1 to TRBJ2-3; D call uncertain. CDR1 is MNHNS, CDR2 SASEGT, per germline. V was shortened by 1 base and J by 2 bases, with 13 bases between the two germline ends. The CDR3 runs to 16 residues. CDR3 nucleotides: TGTGCCAGCAGTGAAGAATTTTTCGGCTACACAGATACGCAGTATTTT. Protein sequence: CASSEEFFGYTDTQYF.

The V and J genes are TRBV28 and TRBJ2-7; D is undetermined. CDR1 MDHEN and CDR2 SYDVKM come from the germline V gene. Trimming stripped 5 bases from V and 2 bases from J, with 16 bases between. This CDR3 is 15 amino acids long. The CDR3 sequence: CASSAPETRAYEQYF. The CDR3 DNA reads TGTGCCAGCAGTGCCCCAGAGACAAGAGCCTACGAGCAGTACTTC. Supplemented by reference TRBV28 and TRBJ2-7, the full variable domain reads DVKVTQSSRYLVKRTGEKVFLECVQDMDHENMFWYRQDPGLGLRLIYFSYDVKMKEKGDIPEGYSVSREKKERFSLILESASTNQTSMYLCASSAPETRAYEQYFGPGTRLTVT.

This clonotype was counted only a few times. The V call is TRBV15, the J call TRBJ2-1; perhaps TRBD1 as D (6 bases). V was clipped by 1 base and J by 5 bases, with 9 bases between them. The CDR3 consists of 14 residues. Germline V gene lookup returns CDR1 LNHNV and CDR2 YYDKDF (reference sequence). The CDR3 DNA is TGTGCCACCAGCAGAGTGGGGGCGGACAATGAGCAGTTCTTC. It yields the protein CATSRVGADNEQFF.

The J gene is TRBJ1-2, the V gene TRBV7-9; D uncertain. The CDR3 runs 13 residues. Germline values: CDR1 SEHNR, CDR2 FQNEAQ (reference sequence). Trimming removed 5 bases from V and 8 bases from J, with 15 bases in between. The CDR3 loop is CASSPRNTMGYTF. The CDR3 nucleotides are TGTGCCAGCAGCCCCCGGAACACAATGGGCTACACCTTC.

J is TRBJ2-3 and V is TRBV4-3, with D unclear. V lost 1 base, J lost 3 bases, and 11 bases lay in between. This CDR3 contains 15 residues. Germline V gene data show CDR1 as LGHNA and CDR2 as YSLEER. In nucleotides, the CDR3 is TGCGCCAGCAGCCAAGGGGGTCCGCGAACAGATACGCAGTATTTT. Protein: CASSQGGPRTDTQYF.

This clonotype was counted a few times. The chain links TRBV7-2 to TRBJ2-7; 8 bases map to TRBD1. Trimming removed 3 bases from V and 9 bases from J; junction bases left unmatched: 13. Germline-derived CDR1 and CDR2 are SGHTA and FQGNSA. The CDR3 sequence is 15 residues long. The CDR3 protein is CASSFRGRGQTVQYF. The CDR3, as DNA: TGTGCCAGCAGCTTCAGGGGGCGAGGGCAAACTGTGCAGTACTTC.

The V and J genes are TRBV27 and TRBJ2-3, with D maybe TRBD2 (6 bases). The V gene's germline CDR1 is MNHEY and CDR2 SMNVEV (reference sequence). V gave up 5 bases and J gave up 7 bases, with 19 bases separating them. The CDR3 contains 15 residues. The CDR3 spells CASSPAGSAVNTQYF. DNA of the CDR3: TGTGCCAGCAGTCCCGCGGGGTCCGCGGTAAATACGCAGTATTTT.

In nucleotides, the CDR3 is TGTGCCAGCAGTGAGTTCGGTAGTGAAGTGGCAAGCACAGATACGCAGTATTTT. This encodes CASSEFGSEVASTDTQYF. The rearrangement joins TRBV25-1 to TRBJ2-3; D not certain. This CDR3 contains 18 residues. The V and J ends lost 3 bases and 0 bases respectively, with 19 bases between them. Germline lookup yields CDR1 MGHDK and CDR2 SYGVNS.

The chain carries TRBV29-1 and TRBJ1-2, with D uncertain. The germline gives CDR1 SQVTM, CDR2 ANQGSEA. Trimming pared 5 bases from V and 2 bases from J, leaving 9 bases between. This CDR3 is built from 12 residues. DNA of the CDR3: TGCAGCGTTCTTCCACAGAACTATGGCTACACCTTC. It translates to CSVLPQNYGYTF.

This clonotype turned up a few times. The chain combines TRBV6-1 with TRBJ1-5, with D maybe TRBD1 (5 bases). Between the trimmed V and J ends, which lost 7 bases and 4 bases, there was a span of 23 bases. The CDR3 covers 17 residues. Germline CDR1 is MNHNS and CDR2 is SASEGT. The CDR3 reads CASTHGEGPVGNQPQHF. The CDR3 nucleotides read TGTGCCAGCACCCACGGGGAGGGGCCTGTTGGAAATCAGCCCCAGCATTTT.

The chain uses TRBV6-5 and TRBJ1-2; no firm D call. Trimming left V 8 bases short and J 0 bases short, with 16 bases between. CDR3 size: 15 residues. Germline V CDR1 and CDR2: MNHEY, SVGAGI. CDR3 in amino acids: CASGDTIQANYGYTF. CDR3 DNA: TGTGCCAGCGGAGACACCATTCAGGCTAACTATGGCTACACCTTC.